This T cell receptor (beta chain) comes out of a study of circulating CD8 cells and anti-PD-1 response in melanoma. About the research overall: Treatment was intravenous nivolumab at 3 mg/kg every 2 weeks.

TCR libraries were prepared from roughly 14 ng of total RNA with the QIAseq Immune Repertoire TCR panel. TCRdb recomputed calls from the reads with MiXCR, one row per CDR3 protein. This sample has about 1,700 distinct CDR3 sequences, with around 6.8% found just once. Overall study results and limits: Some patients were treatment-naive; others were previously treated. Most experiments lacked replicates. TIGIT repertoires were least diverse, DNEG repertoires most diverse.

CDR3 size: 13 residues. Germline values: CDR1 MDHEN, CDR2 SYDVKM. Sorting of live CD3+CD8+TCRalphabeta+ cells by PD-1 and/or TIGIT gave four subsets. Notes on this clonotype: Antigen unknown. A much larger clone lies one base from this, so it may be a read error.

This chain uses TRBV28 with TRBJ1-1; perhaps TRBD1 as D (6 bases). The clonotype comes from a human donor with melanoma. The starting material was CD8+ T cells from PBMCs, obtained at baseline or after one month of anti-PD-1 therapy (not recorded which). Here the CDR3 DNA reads TGTGCCAGCATCGTACTACAGGGAACTGAAGATTTCTTT. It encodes CASIVLQGTEDFF.